The T cell receptor beta chain under discussion was sequenced for a study of cytomegalovirus exposure and HLA in healthy donors. CDR1 is LGHNT and CDR2 is FRNRAP in the germline V gene. There are 14 residues in the CDR3. V was trimmed by 6 bases and J by 0 bases, leaving 11 bases between them. This clone appeared a single time. The PCR made use of 60 Vbeta and 13 Jbeta primers. Generated by immunoSEQ multiplex PCR, the TCRdb table keeps only in-frame clones and is missing some. Here the sample spans some 200,000 clones, approximately 80% being singletons. This clonotype was obtained from a boy between 2 and 10 years old in good health and CMV-seronegative. Sequenced sample: PBMCs. The J gene is TRBJ1-2, the V gene TRBV12-5, with no clear D. CDR3 protein: CASGGPGANYGYTF. The CDR3 coding sequence is TGTGCTAGTGGAGGGCCCGGGGCTAACTATGGCTACACCTTC.